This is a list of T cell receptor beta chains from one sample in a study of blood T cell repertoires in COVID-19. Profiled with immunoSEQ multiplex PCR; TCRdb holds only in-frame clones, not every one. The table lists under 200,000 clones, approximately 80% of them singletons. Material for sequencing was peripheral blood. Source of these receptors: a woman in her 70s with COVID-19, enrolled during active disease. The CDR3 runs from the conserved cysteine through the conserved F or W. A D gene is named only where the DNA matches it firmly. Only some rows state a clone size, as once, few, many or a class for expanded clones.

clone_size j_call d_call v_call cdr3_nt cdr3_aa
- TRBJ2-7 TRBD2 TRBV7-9 TGTGCCAGCAGCTTTGGTAGCGGGAGCTACGAGCAGTACTTC CASSFGSGSYEQYF
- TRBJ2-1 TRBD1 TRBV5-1 TGCGCCAGCAGCCCGACAGGGTTCCTGAATGAGCAGTTCTTC CASSPTGFLNEQFF
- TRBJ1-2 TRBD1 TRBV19 TGTGCCAGTAGCTCCCCGGCAGGGGGAGAATATGGCTACACCTTC CASSSPAGGEYGYTF
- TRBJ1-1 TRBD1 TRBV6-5 TGTGCCAGCAGTACCGAAAGCAGGGGGAGAACTGAAGCTTTCTTT CASSTESRGRTEAFF
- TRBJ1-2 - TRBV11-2 TGTGCCAGCAGCTTAGCTAGCAGCAACTATGGCTACACCTTC CASSLASSNYGYTF
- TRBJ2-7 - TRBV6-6 - CASSSSTGATYEQYF
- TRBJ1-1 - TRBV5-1 TGCGCCAGCAGCTTGGTACAGGGATTGAACACTGAAGCTTTCTTT CASSLVQGLNTEAFF
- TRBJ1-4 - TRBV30 TGTGCCTGGAGTGTATCCAGGGGTGGGGAAAAACTGTTTTTT CAWSVSRGGEKLFF
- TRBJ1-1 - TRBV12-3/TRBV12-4 TGTGCCAGCAGTTTACTTATGAACACTGAAGCTTTCTTT CASSLLMNTEAFF
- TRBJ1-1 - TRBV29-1 TGCAGCGTTGGGACACTCCTGAACACTGAAGCTTTCTTT CSVGTLLNTEAFF
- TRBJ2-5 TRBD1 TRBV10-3 TGTGCCATCAGTCTCACAGGGGAAGGGGAGACCCAGTACTTC CAISLTGEGETQYF
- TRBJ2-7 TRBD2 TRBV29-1 TGCAGCGTTGCGTTGGGGACTAGCTCCTACGAGCAGTACTTC CSVALGTSSYEQYF
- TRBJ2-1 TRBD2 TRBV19 TGTGCCAGTAGTCCCCGGACGGGACTAGCGGGGGGTGAGCAGTTCTTC CASSPRTGLAGGEQFF
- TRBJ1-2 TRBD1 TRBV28 TGTGCCAGCAACTTACCGGGACAGGGGGGATTTGGAGGCTACACCTTC CASNLPGQGGFGGYTF
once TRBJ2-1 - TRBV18 TGTGCCAGCTCACCACTTACAGCCATATCCTACAATGAGCAGTTCTTC CASSPLTAISYNEQFF
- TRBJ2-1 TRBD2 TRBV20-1 TGCAGTGCTAGTGCAGCGGGAGGAATCAATGAGCAGTTCTTC CSASAAGGINEQFF
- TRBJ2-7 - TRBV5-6 TGTGCCAGCAGCCTATACGATAATGGTGGCGAGCAGTACTTC CASSLYDNGGEQYF
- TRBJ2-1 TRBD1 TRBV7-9 TGTGCCAGCAGCTTAGTAGGGGACAGGGTAGGGAACAATGAGCAGTTCTTC CASSLVGDRVGNNEQFF
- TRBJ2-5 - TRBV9 TGTGCCAGCAGCATAACGTCCAGCGGCCAAGAGACCCAGTACTTC CASSITSSGQETQYF
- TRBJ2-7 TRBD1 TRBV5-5 TGTGCCAGCAGCCATCCGGGACAGGGGAGCTACGAGCAGTACTTC CASSHPGQGSYEQYF
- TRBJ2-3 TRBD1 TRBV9 TGTGCCAGCAGCGTATCAGGGCAGGGGGCAGATACGCAGTATTTT CASSVSGQGADTQYF
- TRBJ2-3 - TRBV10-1 TGCGCCAGCAGCCGGGACTCCGCCCGGGATACGCAGTATTTT CASSRDSARDTQYF
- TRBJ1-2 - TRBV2 TGTGCCAGCACCCTTAATTGGGAGGGATACTATGGCTACACCTTC CASTLNWEGYYGYTF
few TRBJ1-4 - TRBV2 TGTGCCAGCAGTGACGCGGGTGAGGAGGAAAAACTGTTTTTT CASSDAGEEEKLFF
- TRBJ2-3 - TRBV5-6 TGTGCCAGCAGCTCCGACAGGTTGGAAGATACGCAGTATTTT CASSSDRLEDTQYF
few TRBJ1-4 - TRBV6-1 TGTGCCAGCAGTGAAAGGGGTTTTATGGGTTTCGGTGAAAAACTGTTTTTT CASSERGFMGFGEKLFF
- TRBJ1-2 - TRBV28 TGTGCCAGCGGAAACTCGAAAAGTGGGGGGGTTGGCTACACCTTC CASGNSKSGGVGYTF
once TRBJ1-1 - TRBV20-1 TGCAGTGCTAGTATCCTCCCCCCCCGGGGTACTGAAGCTTTCTTT CSASILPPRGTEAFF